The 28 T cell receptor beta chains presented below share a single source sample, sequenced in a study of CD8 T cells in Susac syndrome. When the RNA was reverse transcribed, random hexamers were used with an input of about 0.5 to 1 ug. Using its own MiXCR run on the immunoSEQ multiplex PCR reads, TCRdb lists one record per CDR3 protein. The sample gives approximately 190,000 distinct CDR3 sequences, around 93% of which show up once; 0.095% to 0.12% is in the top ten. Material for sequencing was CD4+ T cells from PBMCs. The receptors derive from a human donor in good health.

The rearrangement uses TRBV4-2 and TRBJ2-1, with D tentatively TRBD1 or TRBD2 (6 bases each). The CDR3 consists of 16 residues. V lost 3 bases and J lost 5, with 17 bases in between. Per germline, CDR1 LGHNA and CDR2 YNFKEQ. CDR3 sequence (DNA): TGTGCCAGCAGCCACCTCTTTCGGGGGCCTGACAATGAGCAGTTCTTC. Translation: CASSHLFRGPDNEQFF.

V and J are TRBV20-1 and TRBJ1-1; D remains unclear. This CDR3 contains 13 residues. CDR1 and CDR2 from the germline V gene are DFQATT and SNEGSKA (reference sequence). V gave up 1 base and J gave up 2 bases, with 8 bases separating them. The CDR3 region is CSARVTGNTEAFF. The CDR3, as DNA: TGCAGTGCTAGAGTAACCGGAAACACTGAAGCTTTCTTT.

This clonotype showed up just once. This chain connects TRBV3-1 to TRBJ2-7, with D possibly matching TRBD2 (5 bases). Germline CDR1 is LGHDT and CDR2 is YNNKEL (reference sequence). V was shortened by 4 bases and J by 7 bases, with 17 bases between the two germline ends. There are 14 residues in the CDR3. CDR3 in amino acids: CASSPPGKLLEQYF. CDR3 in DNA: TGTGCCAGCAGCCCCCCGGGAAAGCTACTAGAGCAGTACTTC.

The chain employs TRBV29-1 and TRBJ1-2; D gene uncertain. The V gene lost 1 base and the J gene lost 2 bases, with 5 bases spanning the gap. The CDR3 extends over 12 amino acids. Germline CDR1 and CDR2: SQVTM and ANQGSEA. CDR3 DNA sequence: TGCAGCGTTGAAGTGGGAAACTATGGCTACACCTTC. Protein product: CSVEVGNYGYTF.

The rearrangement uses TRBV12-3 or TRBV12-4 and TRBJ1-6; unclear D gene. The CDR3 has 15 amino acids. Trimming pared 3 bases from V and 3 bases from J, leaving 9 bases between. CDR3 protein: CASSLSGSYNSPLHF. The CDR3 nucleotides are TGTGCCAGCAGTTTGTCCGGGAGCTATAATTCACCCCTCCACTTT.

This chain uses TRBV6-4 with TRBJ2-6; TRBD1 or TRBD2 may be the D gene (5 bases each). This CDR3 is built from 15 residues. Trimming left V 8 bases short and J 4 bases short, with 15 bases between. Germline V gene lookup returns CDR1 MRHNA and CDR2 SNTAGT. This CDR3 reads CASSRQGDGANVLTF. The CDR3 DNA reads as TGTGCCAGCTCCCGCCAAGGGGACGGGGCCAACGTCCTGACTTTC.

The CDR3 coding sequence is TGTGCCAGCACCCGGTCCGGGAACACTGAAGCTTTCTTT. This sequence encodes CASTRSGNTEAFF. The chain has TRBV7-9 and TRBJ1-1; no clear D gene. The CDR3 runs 13 residues. Germline V lookup: CDR1 SEHNR, CDR2 FQNEAQ (reference sequence). The ends were cut back, 7 bases at V and 1 base at J, with 10 bases in the middle.

The V and J genes are TRBV27 and TRBJ1-1, with D perhaps matching TRBD1 (5 bases). The germline V and J ends were trimmed by 0 bases and 0 bases, with 11 bases remaining between them. CDR1 and CDR2 from the germline V gene are MNHEY and SMNVEV (reference sequence). This CDR3 region has 16 residues. The CDR3 loop reads CASSLSGGPLNTEAFF. The CDR3 coding sequence is TGTGCCAGCAGTTTATCGGGGGGTCCGTTGAACACTGAAGCTTTCTTT.

This rearrangement joins TRBV20-1 to TRBJ2-7; no definite D call. Trimming stripped 8 bases from V and 2 bases from J, with 10 bases between. Germline V gene data show CDR1 as DFQATT and CDR2 as SNEGSKA (reference sequence). The CDR3 length is 11 residues. The CDR3 DNA reads as TGCAGTAGGGATAGACCCTACGAGCAGTACGTC. Encoded protein: CSRDRPYEQYV.

The rearrangement links TRBV2 to TRBJ2-3; D is uncertain. Trimming left V 7 bases short and J 3 bases short, with 11 bases between. CDR3 size: 13 residues. CDR1 and CDR2 from the germline V gene are SNHLY and FYNNEI. The CDR3 nucleotides read TGTGCCAGCACCAATCCACTTACAGATACGCAGTATTTT. It encodes CASTNPLTDTQYF.

This chain joins TRBV2 and TRBJ2-3, with 7 bases lining up with TRBD1. The germline V gene encodes CDR1 SNHLY and CDR2 FYNNEI. Trimming at V came to 5 bases and at J to 1 base, leaving 6 bases not matched to a gene. This CDR3 spans 15 amino acids. Here the CDR3 reads CASSSRQGGTDTQYF. In DNA form, the CDR3 reads TGTGCCAGCAGTTCTCGACAGGGTGGCACAGATACGCAGTATTTT.

This sequence joins TRBV7-2 and TRBJ2-5, with a possible D match to TRBD2 (6 bases). The CDR3 is 13 residues long. V was pared by 5 bases and J by 5 bases, with 12 bases between. In germline, CDR1 is SGHTA, CDR2 FQGNSA. The CDR3 loop is CASSRGTGETQYF. The CDR3 coding sequence is TGTGCCAGCAGCCGGGGGACGGGGGAGACCCAGTACTTC.

V and J are TRBV24-1 and TRBJ2-6; 8 bases map to TRBD1. Germline loops: CDR1 KGHDR, CDR2 SFDVKD. This CDR3 region has 13 residues. V trimming: 9 bases; J trimming: 13 bases; junction bases outside the gene matches: 10. This CDR3 is CATGKDRADVLTF. CDR3 DNA sequence: TGTGCCACCGGAAAGGACAGGGCTGATGTCCTGACTTTC.

The chain joins TRBV28 to TRBJ2-5; 7 bases fit TRBD1. V shed 2 bases, J shed 2 bases, and the junction held 2 bases outside the gene matches. The CDR3 contains 14 residues. The V gene's germline CDR1 is MDHEN and CDR2 SYDVKM. The CDR3 region is CASSLPGQQETQYF. DNA of the CDR3: TGTGCCAGCAGTTTACCGGGACAGCAAGAGACCCAGTACTTC.

The rearrangement uses TRBV7-2 and TRBJ2-5; D not certain. CDR3 size: 13 residues. The V end was cut by 5 bases, the J end by 7 bases, with 14 bases between. The germline V gene encodes CDR1 SGHTA and CDR2 FQGNSA. CDR3 sequence (DNA): TGTGCCAGCAGCGCGGATACTCGAGGGACCCAGTACTTC. This encodes CASSADTRGTQYF.

The chain is built from TRBV7-9 and TRBJ1-2, with 9 bases matching TRBD1. CDR3 size: 14 residues. V lost 4 bases and J lost 5; bases outside the gene matches: 5. The germline V gene has CDR1 SEHNR and CDR2 FQNEAQ (reference sequence). The CDR3 bases are TGTGCCAGCAGCTCCTCCGGGACAGGGTATGGCTACACCTTC. Its protein product is CASSSSGTGYGYTF. Full variable domain (remainder filled in from reference TRBV7-9 and TRBJ1-2): DTGVSQNPRHKITKRGQNVTFRCDPISEHNRLYWYRQTLGQGPEFLTYFQNEAQLEKSRLLSDRFSAERPKGSFSTLEIQRTEQGDSAMYLCASSSSGTGYGYTFGSGTRLTVV.

V usage is TRBV30 and J usage is TRBJ2-3, with a tentative D call TRBD2 (5 bases). Germline assignment: CDR1 GTSNPN and CDR2 SVGIG (reference sequence). CDR3 length equals 11 residues. V was shortened by 5 bases and J by 10 bases, with 13 bases between the two germline ends. This CDR3 is CAWGRAGAQYF. The CDR3 bases are TGTGCCTGGGGGCGGGCAGGCGCGCAGTATTTT.

This chain connects TRBV7-2 to TRBJ1-2, with D hard to call. CDR3 length equals 16 residues. Trimming removed 5 bases at V and 6 bases at J, with 22 bases between. The germline V gene encodes CDR1 SGHTA and CDR2 FQGNSA. The CDR3 is CASSPWLGMSLDGYTF. In nucleotides, the CDR3 is TGTGCCAGCAGCCCCTGGTTAGGGATGTCGTTGGATGGCTACACCTTC.

The chain is built from TRBV19 and TRBJ2-5; D may be TRBD1 or TRBD2 (6 bases each). Germline V gene sequence: CDR1 LNHDA, CDR2 SQIVND (reference sequence). V was pared by 2 bases and J by 5 bases, with 9 bases between. This CDR3 region has 13 residues. CDR3: CASSIPGGETQYF. In DNA, the CDR3 is TGTGCCAGTAGTATACCCGGGGGCGAGACCCAGTACTTC.

A word on this clonotype: One end of the junction does not line up with germline, which may come from a read error. V and J are TRBV12-3 or TRBV12-4 and TRBJ2-4; 11 positions agree with TRBD2. This CDR3 region has 13 residues. DNA for the CDR3: TGTGCCAGCAGTATAGCGGGGGGGCGGGATCTGTACTTC. It translates to CASSIAGGRDLYF.

This rearrangement joins TRBV12-3 or TRBV12-4 to TRBJ2-2, with a tentative D call TRBD2 (5 bases). The CDR3 is made up of 13 amino acids. Trimming left V 3 bases short and J 7 bases short, with 9 bases between. The CDR3 sequence: CASSLMGSGELFF. The CDR3 nucleotides are TGTGCCAGCAGTTTGATGGGGAGCGGGGAGCTGTTTTTT.

This CDR3 is CASISGGNQPQHF. The CDR3 DNA is TGTGCCAGCATCTCAGGGGGCAATCAGCCCCAGCATTTT. This chain uses TRBV6-6 with TRBJ1-5, with D tentatively TRBD1 (6 bases). The CDR3 length is 13 residues. Trimming took off 7 bases at V and 2 bases at J, with 9 bases between the two ends. CDR1 is MNHNY and CDR2 is SVGAGI in the germline V gene (reference sequence).

The CDR3: CASSYSSLSGRGSPLHF. For the CDR3, the DNA is TGTGCCAGCAGTTACTCGAGTTTATCGGGACGGGGTTCACCCCTCCACTTT. The chain couples TRBV6-5 to TRBJ1-6, with a weak D call TRBD1 (5 bases). Trimming left V 0 bases short and J 9 bases short, with 18 bases between. The length of the CDR3 is 17 residues. In germline, CDR1 is MNHEY, CDR2 SVGAGI.

The V call is TRBV29-1, the J call TRBJ1-1; D gene ambiguous. Germline CDR1 SQVTM, CDR2 ANQGSEA. This CDR3 has 10 amino acids. Between the trimmed V and J ends, which lost 7 bases and 5 bases, there was a span of 8 bases. The CDR3: CSGSGTEAFF. The CDR3 region has the DNA TGCAGCGGGTCGGGGACTGAAGCTTTCTTT. Full variable domain (remainder filled in from reference TRBV29-1 and TRBJ1-1): SAVISQKPSRDICQRGTSLTIQCQVDSQVTMMFWYRQQPGQSLTLIATANQGSEATYESGFVIDKFPISRPNLTFSTLTVSNMSPEDSSIYLCSGSGTEAFFGQGTRLTVV.

For the CDR3, the DNA is TGCAGCGTTGTCCAGACTCGGCGGAATAACTATGGCTACACCTTC. This gives the protein CSVVQTRRNNYGYTF. The V gene is TRBV29-1, the J gene TRBJ1-2; D unclear. The germline V gene encodes CDR1 SQVTM and CDR2 ANQGSEA. V shed 4 bases and J shed 1 base, with 16 bases lying between them. CDR3 length: 15 residues.

The CDR3 region is CSAQQGHAYEQYF. CDR3 coding DNA: TGCAGTGCTCAACAGGGCCACGCCTACGAGCAGTACTTC. The chain joins TRBV20-1 to TRBJ2-7, with D possibly TRBD1 on 6 matching bases. The V and J ends lost 5 bases and 2 bases respectively, with 13 bases between them. The CDR3 is 13 amino acids. From germline, CDR1 is DFQATT and CDR2 SNEGSKA (reference sequence).

The chain carries TRBV6-5 and TRBJ2-2; TRBD1 is a possible D gene (8 bases). Germline V gene lookup returns CDR1 MNHEY and CDR2 SVGAGI. The CDR3 has 13 amino acids. Trimming cost V 6 bases and J 6 bases, with 11 bases left between them. The CDR3 coding sequence is TGTGCCAGCAGACAGGGGGGGCCCGGGGAGCTGTTTTTT. Amino acids: CASRQGGPGELFF.

The V call is TRBV28, the J call TRBJ2-7; TRBD2 agrees at 7 bases. The V gene end was trimmed by 2 bases and the J gene end by 5 bases; junction bases not matched to a gene: 15. This CDR3 comprises 17 residues. Germline V gene sequence: CDR1 MDHEN, CDR2 SYDVKM. The CDR3 DNA follows: TGTGCCAGCAGTTTAGATCTAGCGGTGGGTGTGGTGGACGAGCAGTACTTC. This translates into CASSLDLAVGVVDEQYF.